These T cell receptor beta chains were read from a single sample in a study of blood T cell repertoires in COVID-19. TCRdb's table, derived via immunoSEQ multiplex PCR, lists solely in-frame clones and lacks some. The repertoire includes 220,000 or so clones, about four fifths of them detected once, and 3% to 4% sits in the top ten. The sample taken for sequencing was PBMCs or T cells enriched from blood (not recorded which). These TCRs come from a woman aged 55-69 years who had recovered from COVID-19. Both conserved end residues are part of each CDR3. Each record gives: V gene, CDR3 protein.

TRBV9	CASSLRQGGNSPLHF
TRBV19	CASSWTSGGARAKNIQYF
TRBV3-1/TRBV3-2	CASSQDSGSGNTIYF
TRBV5-4	CANSQMGTDTQYF
TRBV4-1	CASSQWPGANVLTF
TRBV6-5	CASSYVRGDGYTF
TRBV1	CTSSQDTSTSGWNEQFF
TRBV6-5	CASSYSSGHQSYEQYF
TRBV5-4	CASSLEHRANTEAFF
TRBV5-8	CASSFTGTLRDEQFF
TRBV27	CASKLGQGWYEQYF
TRBV3-1/TRBV3-2	CASSQGPVNQPQHF
TRBV9	CASSVDTDQPQHF
TRBV4-3	CASSQLAVNTEAFF
TRBV3-1/TRBV3-2	CASSQAGQLEKLFF
TRBV3-1/TRBV3-2	CASSITTSGLGGFF
TRBV3-1/TRBV3-2	CASSQVGTGDSEQYF
TRBV28	CASSLAAGGAAYEQYF
TRBV27	CASSLSRGEQYF
TRBV18	CASSPPHRTDSYEQYF
TRBV19	CASKAGVLFYNEQFF
TRBV7-9	CASRPVDILTTEAFF
TRBV11-3	CASSPSGTGTNTEAFF
TRBV5-1	CASSGEGGEDRGNVNTEAFF
TRBV5-4	CASSFLAGVAGELFF
TRBV7-9	CASTDSSTYEQYF
TRBV5-8	CASSAGPFTQAFF
TRBV11-1	CASSLEGAYDGYTF